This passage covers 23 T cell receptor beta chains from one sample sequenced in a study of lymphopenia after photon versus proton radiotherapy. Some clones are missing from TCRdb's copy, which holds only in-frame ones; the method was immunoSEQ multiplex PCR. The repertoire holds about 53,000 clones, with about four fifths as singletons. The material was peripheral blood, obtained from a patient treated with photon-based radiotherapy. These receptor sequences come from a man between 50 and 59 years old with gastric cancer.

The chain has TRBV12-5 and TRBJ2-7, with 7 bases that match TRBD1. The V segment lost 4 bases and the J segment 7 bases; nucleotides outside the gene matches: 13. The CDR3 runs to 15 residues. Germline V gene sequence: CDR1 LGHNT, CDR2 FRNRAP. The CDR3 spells CASGSGQGDLGEQYF. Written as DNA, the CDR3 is TGTGCTAGTGGTTCGGGGCAGGGGGATCTGGGGGAGCAGTACTTC.

The CDR3 here is CASSLGGSSDYEQYF. CDR3 DNA sequence: TGCGCCAGCAGCTTGGGGGGTAGCAGTGACTACGAGCAGTACTTC. The rearrangement uses TRBV5-1 and TRBJ2-7; no firm D call. The CDR3 is 15 amino acids. Trimming took 0 bases from V and 3 from J, leaving 13 bases between them. Germline values: CDR1 SGHRS, CDR2 YFSETQ.

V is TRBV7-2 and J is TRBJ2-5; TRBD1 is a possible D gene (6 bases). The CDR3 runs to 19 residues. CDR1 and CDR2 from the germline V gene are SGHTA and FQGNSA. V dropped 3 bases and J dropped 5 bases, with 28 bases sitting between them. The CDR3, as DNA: TGTGCCAGCAGCTTTTATGGGGCCTTCGAACAGGGAACTAAGGAGACCCAGTACTTC. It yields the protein CASSFYGAFEQGTKETQYF.

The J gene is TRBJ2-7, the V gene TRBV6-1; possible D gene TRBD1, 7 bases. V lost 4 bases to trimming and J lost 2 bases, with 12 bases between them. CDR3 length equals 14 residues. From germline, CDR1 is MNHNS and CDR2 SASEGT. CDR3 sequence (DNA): TGTGCCAGCAGTGGGCGGAGGGGGCCCTACGAGCAGTACTTC. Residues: CASSGRRGPYEQYF.

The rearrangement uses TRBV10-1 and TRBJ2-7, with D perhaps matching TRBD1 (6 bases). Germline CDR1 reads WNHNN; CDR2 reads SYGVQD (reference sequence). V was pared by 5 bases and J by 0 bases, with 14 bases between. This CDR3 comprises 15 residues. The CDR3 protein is CASSPGHPGSYEQYF. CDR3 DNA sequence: TGCGCCAGCAGTCCGGGACACCCTGGCTCCTACGAGCAGTACTTC.

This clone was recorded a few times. The CDR3: CASSLDLYTGELFF. The CDR3 DNA follows: TGTGCCAGCAGTTTAGATCTGTACACCGGGGAGCTGTTTTTT. The V call is TRBV27, the J call TRBJ2-2; D not resolved. Trimming pared 2 bases from V and 3 bases from J, leaving 7 bases between. The CDR3 covers 14 residues. Germline loops: CDR1 MNHEY, CDR2 SMNVEV (reference sequence).

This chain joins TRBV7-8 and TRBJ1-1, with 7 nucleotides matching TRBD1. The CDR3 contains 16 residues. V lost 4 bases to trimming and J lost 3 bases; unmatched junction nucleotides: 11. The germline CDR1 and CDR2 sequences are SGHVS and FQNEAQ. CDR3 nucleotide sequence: TGTGCCAGCAGCTCCCCGGAGGGACAGTGGGACACTGAAGCTTTCTTT. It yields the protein CASSSPEGQWDTEAFF.

The CDR3 region is CASSLHGTSGSNEQFF. The CDR3 region has the DNA TGTGCCAGCAGTTTGCACGGGACTAGCGGGAGTAATGAGCAGTTCTTC. The chain has TRBV7-9 and TRBJ2-1; 14 positions match TRBD2. CDR1 is SEHNR, CDR2 FQNEAQ, per germline (reference sequence). The V segment lost 6 bases and the J segment 7 bases; nucleotides outside the gene matches: 8. The CDR3 length is 16 residues.

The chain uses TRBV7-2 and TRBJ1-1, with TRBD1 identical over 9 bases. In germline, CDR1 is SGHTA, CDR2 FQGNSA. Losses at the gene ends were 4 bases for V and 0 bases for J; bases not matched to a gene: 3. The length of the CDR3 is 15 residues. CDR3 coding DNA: TGTGCCAGCAGCTCACGGACAGGGGTGAACACTGAAGCTTTCTTT. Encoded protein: CASSSRTGVNTEAFF.

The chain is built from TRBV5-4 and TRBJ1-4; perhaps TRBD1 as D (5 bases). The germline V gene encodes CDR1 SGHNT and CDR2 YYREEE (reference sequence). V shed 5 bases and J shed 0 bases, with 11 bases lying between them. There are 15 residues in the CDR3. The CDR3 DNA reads TGTGCCAGCAGACCTTGGGGGGCAACTAATGAAAAACTGTTTTTT. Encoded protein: CASRPWGATNEKLFF.

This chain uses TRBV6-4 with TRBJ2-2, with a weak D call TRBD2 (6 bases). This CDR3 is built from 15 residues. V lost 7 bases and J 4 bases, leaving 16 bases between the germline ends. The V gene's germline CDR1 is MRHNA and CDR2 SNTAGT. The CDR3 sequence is CASTPPGLSTGELFF. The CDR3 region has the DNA TGTGCCAGCACTCCCCCGGGACTGAGCACCGGGGAGCTGTTTTTT.

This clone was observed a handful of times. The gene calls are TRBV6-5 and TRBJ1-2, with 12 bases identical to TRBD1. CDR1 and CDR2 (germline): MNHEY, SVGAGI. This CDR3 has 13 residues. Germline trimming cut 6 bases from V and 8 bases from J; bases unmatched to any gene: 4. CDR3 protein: CASRPGTGGGYTF. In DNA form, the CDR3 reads TGTGCCAGCAGGCCCGGGACAGGGGGCGGCTACACCTTC.

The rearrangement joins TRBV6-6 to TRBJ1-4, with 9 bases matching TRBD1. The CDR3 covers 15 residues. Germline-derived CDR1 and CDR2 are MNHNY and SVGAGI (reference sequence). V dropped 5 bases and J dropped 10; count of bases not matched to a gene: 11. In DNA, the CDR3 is TGTGCCAGCAGTGCGTCCGGGACAGGGTTGGGAAAACTGTTTTTT. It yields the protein CASSASGTGLGKLFF.

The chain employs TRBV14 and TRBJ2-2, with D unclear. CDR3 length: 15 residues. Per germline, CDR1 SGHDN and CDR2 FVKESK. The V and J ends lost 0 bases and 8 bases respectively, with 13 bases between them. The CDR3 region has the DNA TGTGCCAGCAGCCAAGATATCCGGGTCGGGGGGGAGCTGTTTTTT. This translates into CASSQDIRVGGELFF.

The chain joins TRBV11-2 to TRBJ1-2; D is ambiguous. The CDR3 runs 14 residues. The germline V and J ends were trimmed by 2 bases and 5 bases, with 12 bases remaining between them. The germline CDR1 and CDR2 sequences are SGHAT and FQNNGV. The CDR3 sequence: CASSLKAGQYGYTF. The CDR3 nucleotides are TGTGCCAGCAGCTTAAAGGCCGGCCAGTATGGCTACACCTTC.

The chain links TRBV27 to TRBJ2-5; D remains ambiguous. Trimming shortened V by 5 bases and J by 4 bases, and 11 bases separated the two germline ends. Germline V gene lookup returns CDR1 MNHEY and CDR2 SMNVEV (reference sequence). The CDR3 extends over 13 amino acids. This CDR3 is CASSPRLGETQYF. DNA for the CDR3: TGTGCCAGCAGTCCCCGACTGGGAGAGACCCAGTACTTC.

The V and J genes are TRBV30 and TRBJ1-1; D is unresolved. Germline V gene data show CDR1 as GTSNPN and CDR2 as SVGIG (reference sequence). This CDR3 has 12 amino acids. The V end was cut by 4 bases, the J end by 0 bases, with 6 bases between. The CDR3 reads CAWKNMNTEAFF. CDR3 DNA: TGTGCCTGGAAGAATATGAACACTGAAGCTTTCTTT.

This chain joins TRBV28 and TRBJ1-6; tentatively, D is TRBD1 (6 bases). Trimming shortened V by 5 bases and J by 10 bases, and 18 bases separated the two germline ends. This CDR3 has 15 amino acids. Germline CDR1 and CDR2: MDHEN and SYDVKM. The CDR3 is CASSPMGGGGSPLHF. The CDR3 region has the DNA TGTGCCAGCAGTCCCATGGGGGGCGGAGGGTCACCCCTCCACTTT. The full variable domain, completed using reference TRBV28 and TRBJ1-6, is DVKVTQSSRYLVKRTGEKVFLECVQDMDHENMFWYRQDPGLGLRLIYFSYDVKMKEKGDIPEGYSVSREKKERFSLILESASTNQTSMYLCASSPMGGGGSPLHFGNGTRLTVT.

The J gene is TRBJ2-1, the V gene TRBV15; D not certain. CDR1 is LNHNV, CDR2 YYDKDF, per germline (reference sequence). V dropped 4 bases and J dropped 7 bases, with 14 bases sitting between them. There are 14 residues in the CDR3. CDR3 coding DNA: TGTGCCACCAGCATCGACACGGGTACAAATGAGCAGTTCTTC. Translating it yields CATSIDTGTNEQFF.

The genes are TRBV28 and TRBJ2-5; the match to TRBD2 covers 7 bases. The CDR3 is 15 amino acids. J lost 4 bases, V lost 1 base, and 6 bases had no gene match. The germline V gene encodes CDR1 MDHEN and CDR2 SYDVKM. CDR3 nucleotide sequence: TGTGCCAGCAGTTTATCAGGGAGGGGTCGAGAGACCCAGTACTTC. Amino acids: CASSLSGRGRETQYF.

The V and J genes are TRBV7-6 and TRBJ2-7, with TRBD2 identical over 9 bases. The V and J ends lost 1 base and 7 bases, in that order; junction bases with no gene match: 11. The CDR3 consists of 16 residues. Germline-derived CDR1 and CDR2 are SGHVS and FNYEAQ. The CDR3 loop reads CASSLDFAGGPQEQYF. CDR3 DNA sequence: TGTGCCAGCAGCTTAGATTTTGCGGGAGGGCCCCAAGAGCAGTACTTC. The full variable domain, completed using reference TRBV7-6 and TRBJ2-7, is GAGVSQSPRYKVTKRGQDVALRCDPISGHVSLYWYRQALGQGPEFLTYFNYEAQQDKSGLPNDRFSAERPEGSISTLTIQRTEQRDSAMYRCASSLDFAGGPQEQYFGPGTRLTVT.

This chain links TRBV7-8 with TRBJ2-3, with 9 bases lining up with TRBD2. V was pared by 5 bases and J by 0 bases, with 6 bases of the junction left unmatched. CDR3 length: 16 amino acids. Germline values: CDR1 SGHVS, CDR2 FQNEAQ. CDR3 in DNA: TGTGCCAGCAGCCTGACTAGCGGACAAAGCACAGATACGCAGTATTTT. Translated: CASSLTSGQSTDTQYF.

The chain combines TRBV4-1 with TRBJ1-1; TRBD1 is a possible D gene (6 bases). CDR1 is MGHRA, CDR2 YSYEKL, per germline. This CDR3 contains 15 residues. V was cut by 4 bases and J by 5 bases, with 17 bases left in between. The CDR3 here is CASSLTGREWTEAFF. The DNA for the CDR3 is TGCGCCAGCAGCCTGACAGGAAGAGAGTGGACTGAAGCTTTCTTT.